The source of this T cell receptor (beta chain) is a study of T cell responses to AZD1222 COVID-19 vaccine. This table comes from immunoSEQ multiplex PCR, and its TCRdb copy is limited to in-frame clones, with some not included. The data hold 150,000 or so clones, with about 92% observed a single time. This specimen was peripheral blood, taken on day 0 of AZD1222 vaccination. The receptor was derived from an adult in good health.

The CDR3 sequence: CATLGGEQYF. The CDR3 DNA reads as TGTGCCACCCTGGGGGGGGAGCAGTACTTC. The chain combines TRBV5-4 with TRBJ2-7; TRBD2 matches 7 bases. Germline loops: CDR1 SGHNT, CDR2 YYREEE (reference sequence). The V gene end was trimmed by 9 bases and the J gene end by 7 bases; junction bases not matched to a gene: 4. This CDR3 has 10 residues.